The sequence of this TCR beta chain was determined in a study of response to subunit inactivated influenza vaccine. Points from the study as a whole: The authors suggested that few new T cells are recruited per seasonal influenza vaccination.

TCRdb ran MiXCR on the RT-PCR reads and lists one entry per CDR3 protein. The table shows a few hundred thousand distinct CDR3 sequences, with around a fifth occurring only once. There are a few counts of this clonotype. The antigen remains unidentified. Germline V gene lookup returns CDR1 PRHDT and CDR2 FYEKMQ (reference sequence). The V end lost 3 bases, the J end lost 6 bases, and 12 bases lay between the germline ends. This CDR3 contains 13 residues. The clonotype comes from a man in his fifties or sixties who received an inactivated influenza vaccine. The specimen comprised PBMCs from blood, sampled less than 22 months after vaccination. V is TRBV13 and J is TRBJ2-7; perhaps TRBD1 as D (8 bases). Here the CDR3 reads CASSFTGGVEQYF. For the CDR3, the DNA is TGTGCCAGCAGCTTCACAGGGGGGGTCGAGCAGTACTTC. Combining the CDR3 with reference TRBV13 and TRBJ2-7 gives the whole variable domain AAGVIQSPRHLIKEKRETATLKCYPIPRHDTVYWYQQGPGQDPQFLISFYEKMQSDKGSIPDRFSAQQFSDYHSELNMSSLELGDSALYFCASSFTGGVEQYFGPGTRLTVT.